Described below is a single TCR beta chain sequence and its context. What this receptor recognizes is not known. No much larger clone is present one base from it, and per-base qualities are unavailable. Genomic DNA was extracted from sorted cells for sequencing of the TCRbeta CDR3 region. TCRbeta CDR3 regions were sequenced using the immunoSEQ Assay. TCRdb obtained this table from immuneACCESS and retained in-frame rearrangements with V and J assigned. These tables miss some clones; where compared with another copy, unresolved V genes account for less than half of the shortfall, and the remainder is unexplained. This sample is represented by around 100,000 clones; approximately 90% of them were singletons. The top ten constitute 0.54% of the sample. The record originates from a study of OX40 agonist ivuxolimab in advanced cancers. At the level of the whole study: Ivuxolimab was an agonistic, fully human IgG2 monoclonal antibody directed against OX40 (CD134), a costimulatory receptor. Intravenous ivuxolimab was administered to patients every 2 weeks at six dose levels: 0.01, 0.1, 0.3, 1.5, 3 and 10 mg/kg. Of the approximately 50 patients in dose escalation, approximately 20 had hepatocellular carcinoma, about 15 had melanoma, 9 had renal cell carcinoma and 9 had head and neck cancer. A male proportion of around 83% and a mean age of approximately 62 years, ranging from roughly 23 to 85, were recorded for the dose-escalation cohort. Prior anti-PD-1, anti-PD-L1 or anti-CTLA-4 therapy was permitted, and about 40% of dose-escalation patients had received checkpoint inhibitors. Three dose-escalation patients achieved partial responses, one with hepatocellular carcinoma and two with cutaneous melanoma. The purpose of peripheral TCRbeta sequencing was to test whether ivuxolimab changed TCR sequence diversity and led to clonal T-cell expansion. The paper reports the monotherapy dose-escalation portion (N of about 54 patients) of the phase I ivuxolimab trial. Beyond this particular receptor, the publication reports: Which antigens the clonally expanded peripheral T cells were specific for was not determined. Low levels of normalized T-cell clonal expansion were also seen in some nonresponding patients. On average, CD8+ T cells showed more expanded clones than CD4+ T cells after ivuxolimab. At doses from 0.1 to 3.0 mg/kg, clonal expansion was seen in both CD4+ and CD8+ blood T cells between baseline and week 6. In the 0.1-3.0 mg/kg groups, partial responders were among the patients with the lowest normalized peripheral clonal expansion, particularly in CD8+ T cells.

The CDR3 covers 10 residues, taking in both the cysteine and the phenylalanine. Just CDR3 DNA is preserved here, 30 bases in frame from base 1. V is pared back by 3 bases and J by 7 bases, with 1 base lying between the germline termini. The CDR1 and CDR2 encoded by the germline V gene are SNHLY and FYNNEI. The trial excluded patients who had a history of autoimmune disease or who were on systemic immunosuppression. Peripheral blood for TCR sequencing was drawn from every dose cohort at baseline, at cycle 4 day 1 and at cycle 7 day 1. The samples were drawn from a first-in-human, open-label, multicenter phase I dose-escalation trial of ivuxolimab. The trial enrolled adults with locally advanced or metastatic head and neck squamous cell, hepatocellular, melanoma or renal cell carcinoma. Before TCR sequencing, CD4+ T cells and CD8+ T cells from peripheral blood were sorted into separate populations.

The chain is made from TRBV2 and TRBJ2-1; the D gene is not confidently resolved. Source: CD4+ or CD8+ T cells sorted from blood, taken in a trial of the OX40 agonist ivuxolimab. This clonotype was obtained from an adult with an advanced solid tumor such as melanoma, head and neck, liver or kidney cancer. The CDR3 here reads CASSENEQFF. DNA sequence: TGTGCCAGCAGTGAGAATGAGCAGTTCTTC.